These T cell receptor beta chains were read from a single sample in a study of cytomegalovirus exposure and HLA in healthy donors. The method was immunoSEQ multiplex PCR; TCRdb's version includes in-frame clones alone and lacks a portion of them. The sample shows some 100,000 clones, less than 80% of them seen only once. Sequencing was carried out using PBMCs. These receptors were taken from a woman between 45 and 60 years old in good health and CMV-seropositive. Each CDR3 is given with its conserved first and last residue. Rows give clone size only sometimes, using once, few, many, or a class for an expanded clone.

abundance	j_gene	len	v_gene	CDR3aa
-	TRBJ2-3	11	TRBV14	CASSQASAQYF
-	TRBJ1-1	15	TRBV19	CASSPQGAWGAEAFF
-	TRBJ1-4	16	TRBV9	CASSAGGTAWNEKLFF
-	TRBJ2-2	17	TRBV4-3	CASSQEVVAGGPGELFF
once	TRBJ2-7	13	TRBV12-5	CASGFDSNYEQYF
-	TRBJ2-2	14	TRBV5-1	CASTLAINTGELFF
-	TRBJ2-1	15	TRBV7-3	CASSPTSGGFDEQFF
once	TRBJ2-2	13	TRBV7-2	CASSSPSAGELFF
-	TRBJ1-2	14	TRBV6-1	CATLEAGLSYGYTF
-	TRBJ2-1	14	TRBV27	CASSYGTVSNEQFF
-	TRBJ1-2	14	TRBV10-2	CASAGTGSIYGYTF
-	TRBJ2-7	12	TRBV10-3	CAASPGGHEQYF
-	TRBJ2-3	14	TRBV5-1	CASSSGTSTDTQYF
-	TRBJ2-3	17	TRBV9	CASSVVGLAGVVDTQYF
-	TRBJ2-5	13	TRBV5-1	CASTAGGQETQYF
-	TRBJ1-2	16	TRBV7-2	CASSLEVWAGPYGYTF
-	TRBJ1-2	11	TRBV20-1	CSARAGDGYTF
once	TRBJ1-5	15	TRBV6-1	CASSEMQGRNQPQHF
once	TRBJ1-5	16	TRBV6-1	CASSEWRQGAGQPQHF
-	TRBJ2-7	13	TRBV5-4	CASSSDSAYEQYF
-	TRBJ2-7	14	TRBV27	CASSLSRSGHEQYF
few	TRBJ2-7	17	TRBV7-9	CSSSSAASTEGSYEQYF
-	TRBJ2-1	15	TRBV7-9	CASTPGQGSLDEQFF
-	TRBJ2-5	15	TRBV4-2	CASSQETSGQETQYF
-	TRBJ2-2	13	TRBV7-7	CASSLAGTGELFF
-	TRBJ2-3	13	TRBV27	CASSFWRGDTQYF
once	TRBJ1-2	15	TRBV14	CASSQGYSSNYGYTF
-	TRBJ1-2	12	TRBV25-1	CASWGGNYGYTF
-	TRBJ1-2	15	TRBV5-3	CARSLAGQGWYGYTF
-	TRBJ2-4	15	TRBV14	CASSQGYPIGNIQYF